The TCR beta chain under discussion was sequenced for a study of blood T cell repertoires in COVID-19. In the study overall: The cDNA or gDNA used as material had been derived from T cells, B-cell-depleted T cells, or PBMCs.

Sequencing was performed with immunoSEQ multiplex PCR; in TCRdb, only in-frame clones are kept and a portion is missing. The sample holds about 150,000 clones, 87% seen once. Germline values: CDR1 MGHRA, CDR2 YSYEKL. Trimming removed 0 bases from V and 5 bases from J; junction bases left unmatched: 8. The CDR3 has 18 amino acids. The sample comprised PBMCs or T cells enriched from blood (not recorded which). The receptor's source is a woman in her 40s who had been exposed to COVID-19. The genes are TRBV4-1 and TRBJ2-2, with 11 bases that match TRBD2. CDR3 DNA sequence: TGCGCCAGCAGCCAAGATTTAGCGGGAGGGCCTGGGACCGGGGAGCTGTTTTTT. Amino acids: CASSQDLAGGPGTGELFF.